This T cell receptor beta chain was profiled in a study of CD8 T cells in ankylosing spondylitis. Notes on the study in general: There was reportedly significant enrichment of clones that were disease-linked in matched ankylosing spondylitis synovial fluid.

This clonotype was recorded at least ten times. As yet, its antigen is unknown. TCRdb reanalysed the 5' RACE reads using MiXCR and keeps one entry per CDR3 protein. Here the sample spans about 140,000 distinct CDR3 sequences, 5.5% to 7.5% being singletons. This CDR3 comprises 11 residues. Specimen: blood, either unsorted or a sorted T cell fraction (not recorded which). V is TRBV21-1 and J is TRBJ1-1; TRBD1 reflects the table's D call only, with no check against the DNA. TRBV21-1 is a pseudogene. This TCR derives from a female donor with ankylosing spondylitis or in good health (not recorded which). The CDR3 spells CASSQGVEAFF. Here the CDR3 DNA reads TGTGCCAGCAGCCAGGGTGTTGAAGCTTTCTTT.